This T cell receptor (beta chain) was sequenced during a study of quantifying T cell responses using KT2 cells. Study at large: TCR alpha and beta constant-region primers primed reverse transcription of RNA.

The cDNA 3' end received a ligated oligonucleotide with a UMI. First-round PCR used three to five cycles and beta primers RC1.1 and RC1.2 covering TRBC1 and TRBC2. TCRdb re-derived calls from the UMI-ligation and nested PCR reads in MiXCR, one entry per CDR3 protein. There are 40,000 or so distinct CDR3 sequences in the sample; over 15% occur only once, and roughly two fifths lies in the top ten. The CDR3 spans 14 residues. The V end was cut by 3 bases, the J end by 0 bases, with 8 bases between. Germline assignment: CDR1 DFQATT and CDR2 SNEGSKA (reference sequence). The table lists this clonotype with a few counts.

The rearrangement links TRBV20-1 to TRBJ1-4; D call uncertain. Material: PBMCs spiked with cells of the T cell clone KT2. The receptor comes from a human donor. This CDR3 is CSASPLTTNEKLFF. As DNA, the CDR3 is TGCAGTGCTAGTCCACTGACAACTAATGAAAAACTGTTTTTT.